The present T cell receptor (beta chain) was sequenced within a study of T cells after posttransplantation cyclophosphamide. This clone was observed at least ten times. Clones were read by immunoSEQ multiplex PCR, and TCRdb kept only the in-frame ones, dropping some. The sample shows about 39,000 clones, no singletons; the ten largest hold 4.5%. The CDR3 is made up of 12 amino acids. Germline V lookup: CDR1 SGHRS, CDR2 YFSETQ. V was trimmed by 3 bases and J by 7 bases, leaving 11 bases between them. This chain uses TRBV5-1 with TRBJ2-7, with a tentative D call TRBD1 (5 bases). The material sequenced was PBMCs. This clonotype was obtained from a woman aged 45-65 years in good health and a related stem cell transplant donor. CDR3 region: CASSSDIFEQYF. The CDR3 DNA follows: TGCGCCAGCAGCTCGGACATTTTTGAGCAGTACTTC.